There are many counts of the clone carrying this T cell receptor beta chain. Its antigen is not known. This entry comes from a study of neurological immune-mediated disorders. Regarding the study as a whole: The most TCR clonal expansion was seen in HTLV-1-associated myelopathy, whereas the least was seen in multiple sclerosis, below the level in healthy controls.

The team produced cDNA through 5'RACE using 10-nucleotide random UMIs. TCRdb reprocessed the 5' RACE reads with MiXCR, giving one entry per CDR3 protein. The sample lists about 59,000 distinct CDR3 sequences; 24% were seen once. Stated time point: technical triplicate 2. The sequencing input was PBMCs. The source is a man aged 55 to 70 with HTLV-1-associated myelopathy (HAM/TSP).

CDR3 residues: CASSSTGTDPGETQYF. The CDR3 region has the DNA TGTGCCAGCAGTTCCACCGGGACGGACCCTGGTGAGACCCAGTACTTC. This chain connects TRBV28 to TRBJ2-5; D might be TRBD1 or TRBD2, each matching 5 bases. Germline CDR1 reads MDHEN; CDR2 reads SYDVKM. This CDR3 comprises 16 residues. Trimming removed 4 bases at V and 5 bases at J, with 20 bases between.